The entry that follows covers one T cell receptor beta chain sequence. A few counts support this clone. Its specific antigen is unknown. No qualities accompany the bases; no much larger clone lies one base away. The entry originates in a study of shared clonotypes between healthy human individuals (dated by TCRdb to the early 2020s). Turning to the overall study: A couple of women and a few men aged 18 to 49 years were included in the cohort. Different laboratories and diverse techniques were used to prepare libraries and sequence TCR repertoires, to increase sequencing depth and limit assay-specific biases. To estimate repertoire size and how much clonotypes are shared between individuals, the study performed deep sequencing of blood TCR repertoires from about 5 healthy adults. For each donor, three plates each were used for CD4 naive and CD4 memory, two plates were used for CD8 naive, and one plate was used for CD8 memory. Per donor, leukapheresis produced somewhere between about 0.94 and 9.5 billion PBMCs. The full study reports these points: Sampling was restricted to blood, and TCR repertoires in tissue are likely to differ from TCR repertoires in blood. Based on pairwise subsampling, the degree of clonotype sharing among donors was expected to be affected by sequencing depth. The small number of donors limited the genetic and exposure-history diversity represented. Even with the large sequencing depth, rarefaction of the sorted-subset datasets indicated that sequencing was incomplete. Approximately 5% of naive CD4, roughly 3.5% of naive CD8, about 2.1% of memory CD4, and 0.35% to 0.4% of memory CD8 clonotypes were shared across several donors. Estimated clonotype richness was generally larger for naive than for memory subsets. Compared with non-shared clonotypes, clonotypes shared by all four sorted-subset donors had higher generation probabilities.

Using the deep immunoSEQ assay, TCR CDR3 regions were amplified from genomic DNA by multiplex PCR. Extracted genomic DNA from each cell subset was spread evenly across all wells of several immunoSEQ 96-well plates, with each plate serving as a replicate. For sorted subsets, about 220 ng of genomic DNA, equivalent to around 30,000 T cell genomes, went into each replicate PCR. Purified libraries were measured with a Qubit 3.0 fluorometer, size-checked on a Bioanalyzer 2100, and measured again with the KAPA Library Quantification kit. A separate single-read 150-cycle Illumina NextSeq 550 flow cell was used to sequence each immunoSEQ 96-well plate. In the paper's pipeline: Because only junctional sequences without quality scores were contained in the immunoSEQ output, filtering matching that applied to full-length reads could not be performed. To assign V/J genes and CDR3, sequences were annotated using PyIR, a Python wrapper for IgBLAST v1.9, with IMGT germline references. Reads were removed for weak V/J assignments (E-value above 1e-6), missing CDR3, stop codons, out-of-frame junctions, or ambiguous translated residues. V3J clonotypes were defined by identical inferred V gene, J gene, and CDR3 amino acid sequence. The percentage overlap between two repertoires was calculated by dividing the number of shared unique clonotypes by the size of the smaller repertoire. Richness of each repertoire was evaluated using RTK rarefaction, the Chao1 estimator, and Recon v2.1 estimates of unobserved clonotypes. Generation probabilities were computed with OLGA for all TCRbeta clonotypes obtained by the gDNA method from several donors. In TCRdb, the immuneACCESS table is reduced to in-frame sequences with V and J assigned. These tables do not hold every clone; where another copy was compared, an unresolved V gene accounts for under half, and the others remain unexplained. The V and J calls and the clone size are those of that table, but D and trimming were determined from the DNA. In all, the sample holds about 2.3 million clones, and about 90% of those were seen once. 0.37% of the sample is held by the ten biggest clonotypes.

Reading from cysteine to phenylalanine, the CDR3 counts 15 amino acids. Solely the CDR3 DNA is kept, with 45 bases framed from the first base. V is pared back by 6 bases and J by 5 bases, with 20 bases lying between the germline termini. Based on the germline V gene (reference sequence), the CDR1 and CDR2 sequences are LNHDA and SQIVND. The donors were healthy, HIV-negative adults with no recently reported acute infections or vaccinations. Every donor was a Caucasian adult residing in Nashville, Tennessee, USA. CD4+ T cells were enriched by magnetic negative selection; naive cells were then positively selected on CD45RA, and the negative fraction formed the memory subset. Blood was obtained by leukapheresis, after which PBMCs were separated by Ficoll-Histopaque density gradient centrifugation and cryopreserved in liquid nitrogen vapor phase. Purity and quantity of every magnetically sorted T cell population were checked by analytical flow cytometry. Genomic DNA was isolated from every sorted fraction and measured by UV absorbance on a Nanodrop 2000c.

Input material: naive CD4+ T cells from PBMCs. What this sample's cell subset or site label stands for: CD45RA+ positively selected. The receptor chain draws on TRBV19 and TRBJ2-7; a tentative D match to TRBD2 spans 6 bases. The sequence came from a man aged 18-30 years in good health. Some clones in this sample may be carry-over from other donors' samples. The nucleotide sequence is TGTGCCAGTAGCAATCCTCTCGGGGGAGATGACGAGCAGTACTTC. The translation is CASSNPLGGDDEQYF.